This T cell receptor beta chain was retrieved from a study of T cells after posttransplantation cyclophosphamide. This clone was recorded a few times. CDR1 LNHNV and CDR2 YYDKDF come from the germline V gene (reference sequence). V was clipped by 1 base and J by 3 bases, with 16 bases between them. The CDR3 is made up of 16 amino acids. TCRdb's copy holds only in-frame clones and misses some; the assay was immunoSEQ multiplex PCR. The sample was found to contain approximately 39,000 clones, and every one recurs. The TCR originated in a man aged 50 to 60 in good health, CMV-negative, and a related stem cell transplant donor. What was sequenced was PBMCs. The chain has TRBV15 and TRBJ2-7, with D possibly being TRBD1 (6 bases). This CDR3 reads CATSRGAGVFFYEQYF. The DNA for the CDR3 is TGTGCCACCAGCAGAGGGGCAGGGGTTTTTTTCTACGAGCAGTACTTC.